These 18 T cell receptor beta chains were all obtained from the same sample, sequenced in a study of beta chain features in type 1 diabetes. The sequenced template was cDNA made from the entire isolated RNA. Generated by immunoSEQ multiplex PCR, the TCRdb table keeps only in-frame clones and is missing some. The table includes 250,000 to 400,000 clones, about 15% detected once. The sample taken for sequencing was central memory CD4+ T cells from blood. These receptors all come from a man between 25 and 39 years old in good health.

The V call is TRBV6-5, the J call TRBJ2-7, with D perhaps TRBD1 or TRBD2 (6 bases each). Trimming removed 2 bases at V and 1 base at J, with 9 bases between. Germline values: CDR1 MNHEY, CDR2 SVGAGI. The length of the CDR3 is 14 residues. DNA for the CDR3: TGTGCCAGCAGTTACAGGGGGGCTTCCTACGAGCAGTACGTC. Protein product: CASSYRGASYEQYV.

CDR3 in DNA: TGTGCCAGCAGCTGGGACAGGGACAATGAGCAGTTCTTC. This sequence encodes CASSWDRDNEQFF. The chain couples TRBV11-2 to TRBJ2-1; the match to TRBD1 covers 9 bases. Losses at the gene ends were 4 bases for V and 5 bases for J; bases not matched to a gene: 0. The CDR3 spans 13 residues. CDR1 is SGHAT, CDR2 FQNNGV, per germline.

J is TRBJ2-2 and V is TRBV7-9, with D possibly called TRBD1 or TRBD2 (6 bases each). Trimming left V 8 bases short and J 4 bases short, with 20 bases between. The CDR3 loop spans 16 amino acids. The germline V gene has CDR1 SEHNR and CDR2 FQNEAQ (reference sequence). Here the CDR3 reads CASPLSAGGVTGELFF. The CDR3 DNA reads as TGTGCCAGCCCCCTTTCGGCCGGGGGCGTCACCGGGGAGCTGTTTTTT.

With regard to this clone: This likely stems from a read error, as it lies one base from a far larger clone. The chain has TRBV5-6 and TRBJ1-2, with D unresolved. This CDR3 comprises 14 residues. Per the germline V gene, CDR1 is SGHDT and CDR2 is YYEEEE. V gave up 4 bases and J gave up 3 bases, with 13 bases separating them. The CDR3 is CASSMNGDHYGYTF. DNA of the CDR3: TGTGCCAGCAGCATGAACGGGGATCACTATGGCTACACCTTC.

This clone was detected ten times or more. This rearrangement joins TRBV27 to TRBJ2-2; no reliable D call. CDR3 length equals 12 residues. Deletions cut 5 bases from V and 8 bases from J, with 9 bases between. Germline-derived CDR1 and CDR2 are MNHEY and SMNVEV (reference sequence). The CDR3 spells CASSPPRGELFF. In DNA, the CDR3 is TGTGCCAGCAGTCCCCCCCGAGGGGAGCTGTTTTTT.

Notes on this clone: This CDR3 is also generated by other DNA sequences in the sample. CDR3 in DNA: TGTGCCAGCAGTTTAAACAGGGTTAATCAGCCCCAGCATTTT. This encodes CASSLNRVNQPQHF. The chain employs TRBV27 and TRBJ1-5; possible D gene TRBD1, 6 bases. V lost 2 bases to trimming and J lost 4 bases, with 9 bases between them. CDR3 size: 14 residues. Germline CDR1 and CDR2: MNHEY and SMNVEV (reference sequence).

The V gene is TRBV19, the J gene TRBJ2-3; TRBD1 aligns across 7 bases. CDR3 size: 13 residues. After removal of 4 bases from V and 3 bases from J, the junction contained 1 base not matched to a gene. Germline CDR1 is LNHDA and CDR2 is SQIVND (reference sequence). CDR3 sequence (DNA): TGTGCCAGTAGTACGACAGGGACAGATACGCAGTATTTT. It yields the protein CASSTTGTDTQYF.

This clone was counted only a few times. The CDR3 DNA sequence: TGTGCCACCAGCAGACGGGGACAGGGGGATTCACCCCTCCACTTT. Amino acids: CATSRRGQGDSPLHF. The chain links TRBV15 to TRBJ1-6, with 11 bases fitting TRBD1. V shed 2 bases, J shed 8 bases, and the junction held 2 bases outside the gene matches. This CDR3 contains 15 residues. Looked up from germline, CDR1 is LNHNV and CDR2 is YYDKDF (reference sequence).

This clone is labeled medium-sized. The identical CDR3 is also encoded by other nucleotide sequences in the sample. The chain has TRBV5-4 and TRBJ2-7; 8 bases align to TRBD1. This CDR3 is 16 amino acids long. Germline values: CDR1 SGHNT, CDR2 YYREEE (reference sequence). The ends lost 3 bases at V and 7 bases at J; junction bases unmatched: 15. CDR3 loop: CASSSMGYSDREEQYF. The CDR3 nucleotides read TGTGCCAGCAGCTCAATGGGATACTCGGACAGGGAAGAGCAGTACTTC.

On this clone: Other nucleotide sequences in the sample specify the same CDR3. The chain joins TRBV5-1 to TRBJ2-3, with D perhaps matching TRBD1 (6 bases). This CDR3 is built from 15 residues. Germline assignment: CDR1 SGHRS and CDR2 YFSETQ. Trimming pared 2 bases from V and 0 bases from J, leaving 10 bases between. For the CDR3, the DNA is TGCGCCAGCAGCTTAGGGGGTGTTAGCACAGATACGCAGTATTTT. Protein: CASSLGGVSTDTQYF.

This chain links TRBV9 with TRBJ2-3; D may be TRBD1 (6 bases). Germline loops: CDR1 SGDLS, CDR2 YYNGEE. Trimming stripped 3 bases from V and 5 bases from J, with 10 bases between. CDR3 length equals 13 residues. CDR3 amino acids: CASSGKGEDTQYF. For the CDR3, the DNA is TGTGCCAGCAGCGGTAAGGGGGAAGATACGCAGTATTTT. Full variable domain (rest looked up from reference TRBV9 and TRBJ2-3): DSGVTQTPKHLITATGQRVTLRCSPRSGDLSVYWYQQSLDQGLQFLIQYYNGEERAKGNILERFSAQQFPDLHSELNLSSLELGDSALYFCASSGKGEDTQYFGPGTRLTVL.

This chain connects TRBV28 to TRBJ2-7; 7 nucleotides match TRBD2. CDR3 length: 10 amino acids. With V trimmed by 10 bases and J by 7 bases, 4 bases remained unmatched. Germline CDR1 and CDR2: MDHEN and SYDVKM. CDR3: CATGRWEQYF. DNA of the CDR3: TGTGCCACCGGGAGGTGGGAGCAGTACTTC.

This clone was recorded a few times. This chain uses TRBV6-1 with TRBJ1-3; the D is unclear. CDR1 MNHNS and CDR2 SASEGT come from the germline V gene. The CDR3 contains 15 residues. The V and J ends lost 7 bases and 0 bases respectively, with 13 bases between them. CDR3 residues: CASNSGRVSGNTIYF. CDR3 DNA sequence: TGTGCCAGCAACTCCGGGAGAGTCTCTGGAAACACCATATATTTT.

In its sample, this clone was seen a few times. Compared with germline, one end of the junction differs, possibly owing to a read error. This sequence joins TRBV5-4 and TRBJ1-2, with 9 bases lining up with TRBD1. CDR1 and CDR2 (germline): SGHNT, YYREEE (reference sequence). This CDR3 is built from 14 residues. The CDR3 sequence is CASTLGQGSLGYTF. As DNA, the CDR3 is TGTGCCAGCACCTTGGGACAGGGATCTTTAGGCTACACCTTC.

CDR3 region: CASNVGTDTQYF. Here the CDR3 DNA reads TGTGCCAGCAATGTTGGCACAGATACGCAGTATTTT. The chain employs TRBV2 and TRBJ2-3, with D hard to call. V lost 7 bases and J lost 1, with 6 bases in between. The germline V gene encodes CDR1 SNHLY and CDR2 FYNNEI. The CDR3 length is 12 residues.

The chain has TRBV21-1 and TRBJ1-5; the table gives TRBD1 as D, unverified against the DNA. TRBV21-1 is a pseudogene segment. This CDR3 has 14 residues. CDR3 residues: CASQVWTVDQPQHF. CDR3 DNA sequence: TGTGCCAGCCAAGTTTGGACAGTCGATCAGCCCCAGCATTTT.

This chain connects TRBV5-1 to TRBJ1-2, with D unresolved. With 0 bases removed from V and 0 bases from J, the gap between germline ends came to 9 bases. The CDR3 length is 15 residues. Germline CDR1 is SGHRS and CDR2 is YFSETQ. CDR3 residues: CASSLAAGANYGYTF. As DNA, the CDR3 is TGCGCCAGCAGCTTGGCCGCCGGAGCTAACTATGGCTACACCTTC.

Worth noting for this clone: One end of the junction varies from germline; a read error may be responsible. The rearrangement links TRBV7-9 to TRBJ2-2; 9 positions match TRBD2. Germline values: CDR1 SEHNR, CDR2 FQNEAQ (reference sequence). CDR3 length: 15 amino acids. The chain's CDR3 is CASRLAGVNTGELFF. CDR3 nucleotide sequence: TGTGCCAGCAGATTAGCGGGGGTGAACACCGGGGAGCTGTTTTTT.